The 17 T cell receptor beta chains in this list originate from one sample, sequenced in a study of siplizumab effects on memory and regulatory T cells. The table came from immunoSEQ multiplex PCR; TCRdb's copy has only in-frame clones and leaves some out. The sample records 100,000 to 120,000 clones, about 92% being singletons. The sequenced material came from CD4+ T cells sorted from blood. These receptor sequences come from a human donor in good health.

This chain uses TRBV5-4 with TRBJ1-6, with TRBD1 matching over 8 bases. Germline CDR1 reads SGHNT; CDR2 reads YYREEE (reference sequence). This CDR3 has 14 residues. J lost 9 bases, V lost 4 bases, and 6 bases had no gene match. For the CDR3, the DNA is TGTGCCAGCAGCCGCCGGGACAGGAGTTCACCCCTCCACTTT. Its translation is CASSRRDRSSPLHF.

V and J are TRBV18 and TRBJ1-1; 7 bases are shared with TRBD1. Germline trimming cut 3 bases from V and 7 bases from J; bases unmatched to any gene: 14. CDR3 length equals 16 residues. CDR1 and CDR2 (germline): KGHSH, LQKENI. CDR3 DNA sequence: TGTGCCAGCTCACCTTTAGGGGGCGAAAAGTGGGGTGAAGCTTTCTTT. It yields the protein CASSPLGGEKWGEAFF.

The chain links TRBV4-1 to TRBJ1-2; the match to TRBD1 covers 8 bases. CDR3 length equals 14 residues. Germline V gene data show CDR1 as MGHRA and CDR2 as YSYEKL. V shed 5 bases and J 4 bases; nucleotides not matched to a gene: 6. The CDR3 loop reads CASSEKDRVYGYTF. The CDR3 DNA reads TGCGCCAGCAGCGAGAAGGACAGGGTCTATGGCTACACCTTC.

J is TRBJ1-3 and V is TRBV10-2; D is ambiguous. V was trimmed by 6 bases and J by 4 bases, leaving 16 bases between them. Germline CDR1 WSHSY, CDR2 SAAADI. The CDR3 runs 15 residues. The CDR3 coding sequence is TGCGCCAGCAGCGACCCGCAGGTAACCGGAAACACCATATATTTT. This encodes CASSDPQVTGNTIYF.

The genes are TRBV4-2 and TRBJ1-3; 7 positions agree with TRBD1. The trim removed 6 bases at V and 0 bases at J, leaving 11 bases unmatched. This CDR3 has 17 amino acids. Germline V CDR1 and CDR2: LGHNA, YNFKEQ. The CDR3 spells CASSYSGTDNSGNTIYF. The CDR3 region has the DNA TGTGCCAGCAGTTACTCCGGGACAGACAACTCTGGAAACACCATATATTTT.

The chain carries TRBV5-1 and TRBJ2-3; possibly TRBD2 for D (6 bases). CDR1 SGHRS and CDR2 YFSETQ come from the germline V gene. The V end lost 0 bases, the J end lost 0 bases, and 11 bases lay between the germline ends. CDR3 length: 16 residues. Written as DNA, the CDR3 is TGCGCCAGCAGCTTGGACCCGGGGACTAGCACAGATACGCAGTATTTT. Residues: CASSLDPGTSTDTQYF.

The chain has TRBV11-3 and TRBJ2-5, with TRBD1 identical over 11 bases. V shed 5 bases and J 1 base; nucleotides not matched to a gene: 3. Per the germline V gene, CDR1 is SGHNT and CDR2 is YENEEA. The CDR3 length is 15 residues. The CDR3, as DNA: TGTGCCAGCAGCCCGGGACAGGGGGGCCAAGAGACCCAGTACTTC. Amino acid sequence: CASSPGQGGQETQYF.

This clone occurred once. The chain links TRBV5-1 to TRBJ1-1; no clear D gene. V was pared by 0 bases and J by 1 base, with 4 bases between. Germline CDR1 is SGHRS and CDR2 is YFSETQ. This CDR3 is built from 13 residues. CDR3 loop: CASSLVRNTEAFF. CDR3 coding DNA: TGCGCCAGCAGCTTGGTAAGGAACACTGAAGCTTTCTTT.

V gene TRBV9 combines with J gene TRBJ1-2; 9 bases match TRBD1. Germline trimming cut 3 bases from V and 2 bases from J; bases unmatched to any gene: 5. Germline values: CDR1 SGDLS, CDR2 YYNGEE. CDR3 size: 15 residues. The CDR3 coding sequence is TGTGCCAGCAGCGCCGCCACAGGGGGCAACTATGGCTACACCTTC. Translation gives CASSAATGGNYGYTF.

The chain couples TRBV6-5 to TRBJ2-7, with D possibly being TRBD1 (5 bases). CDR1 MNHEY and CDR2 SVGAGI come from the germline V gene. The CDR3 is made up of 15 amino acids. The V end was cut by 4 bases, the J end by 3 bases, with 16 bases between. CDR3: CASSSYPDSYYEQYF. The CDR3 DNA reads TGTGCCAGCAGTTCCTACCCAGACAGCTACTACGAGCAGTACTTC.

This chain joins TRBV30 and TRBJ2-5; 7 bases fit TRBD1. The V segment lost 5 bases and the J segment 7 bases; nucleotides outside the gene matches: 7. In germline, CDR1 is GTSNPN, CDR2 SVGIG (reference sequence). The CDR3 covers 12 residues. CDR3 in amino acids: CAWDRAGGTQYF. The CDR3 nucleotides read TGTGCCTGGGACAGGGCAGGGGGGACCCAGTACTTC. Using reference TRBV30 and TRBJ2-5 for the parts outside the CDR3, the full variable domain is SQTIHQWPATLVQPVGSPLSLECTVEGTSNPNLYWYRQAAGRGLQLLFYSVGIGQISSEVPQNLSASRPQDRQFILSSKKLLLSDSGFYLCAWDRAGGTQYFGPGTRLLVL.

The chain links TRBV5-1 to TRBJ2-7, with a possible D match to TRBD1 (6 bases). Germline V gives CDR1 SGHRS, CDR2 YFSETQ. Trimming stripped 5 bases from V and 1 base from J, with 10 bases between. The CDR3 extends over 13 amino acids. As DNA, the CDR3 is TGCGCCAGCAGATTTACAGGGTCCTACGAGCAGTACTTC. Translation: CASRFTGSYEQYF.

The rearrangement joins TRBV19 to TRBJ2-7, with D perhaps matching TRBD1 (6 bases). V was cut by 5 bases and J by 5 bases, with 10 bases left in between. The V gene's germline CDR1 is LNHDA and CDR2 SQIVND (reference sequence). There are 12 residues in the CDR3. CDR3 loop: CASSSAGDEQYF. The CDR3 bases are TGTGCCAGTAGTTCGGCAGGGGACGAGCAGTACTTC.

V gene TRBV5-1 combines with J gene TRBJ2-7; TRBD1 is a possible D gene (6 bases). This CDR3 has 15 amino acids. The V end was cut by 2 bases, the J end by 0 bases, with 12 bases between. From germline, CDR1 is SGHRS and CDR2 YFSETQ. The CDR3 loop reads CASSLGGQFSYEQYF. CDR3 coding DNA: TGCGCCAGCAGCTTAGGGGGACAATTCTCCTACGAGCAGTACTTC.

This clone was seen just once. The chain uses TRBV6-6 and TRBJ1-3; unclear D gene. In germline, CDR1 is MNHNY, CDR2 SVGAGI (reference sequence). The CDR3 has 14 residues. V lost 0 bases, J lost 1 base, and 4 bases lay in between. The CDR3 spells CASSYSISGNTIYF. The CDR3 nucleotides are TGTGCCAGCAGTTACTCGATTTCTGGAAACACCATATATTTT.

This chain's CDR3 is CASSTQGEKETQYF. Written as DNA, the CDR3 is TGTGCCAGCAGCACGCAGGGTGAGAAGGAGACCCAGTACTTC. The rearrangement links TRBV9 to TRBJ2-5; a weak D match, TRBD1 (5 bases). CDR3 length: 14 residues. Germline V gene data show CDR1 as SGDLS and CDR2 as YYNGEE. The V and J ends lost 4 bases and 5 bases respectively, with 15 bases between them. The full variable domain, with the rest looked up from reference TRBV9 and TRBJ2-5, is DSGVTQTPKHLITATGQRVTLRCSPRSGDLSVYWYQQSLDQGLQFLIQYYNGEERAKGNILERFSAQQFPDLHSELNLSSLELGDSALYFCASSTQGEKETQYFGPGTRLLVL.

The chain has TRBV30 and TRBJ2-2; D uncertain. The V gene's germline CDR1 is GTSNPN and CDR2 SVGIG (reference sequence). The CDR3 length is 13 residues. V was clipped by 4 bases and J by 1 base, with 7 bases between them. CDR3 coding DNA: TGTGCCTGGAACCCTCAGAACACCGGGGAGCTGTTTTTT. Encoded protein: CAWNPQNTGELFF.